Presented here are 7 T cell receptor beta chains from one specimen sequenced in a study of OX40 agonist ivuxolimab in advanced cancers. Produced via immunoSEQ multiplex PCR; TCRdb's table is partial and in-frame only. The top ten hold about 10% of the sample, which has roughly 81,000 clones, approximately 95% seen once. The source material was CD4+ or CD8+ T cells sorted from blood, sampled in a trial of the OX40 agonist ivuxolimab. Receptor source: an adult with an advanced solid tumor such as melanoma, head and neck, liver or kidney cancer.

This rearrangement joins TRBV9 to TRBJ2-3, with a weak D call TRBD2 (6 bases). CDR3 size: 16 residues. Germline CDR1 reads SGDLS; CDR2 reads YYNGEE. V dropped 0 bases and J dropped 5 bases, with 16 bases sitting between them. The CDR3, as DNA: TGTGCCAGCAGCGTAGCCTCCGGGAGTCCCGGAGATACGCAGTATTTT. Amino acid sequence: CASSVASGSPGDTQYF.

The chain has TRBV27 and TRBJ2-2; 12 bases agree with TRBD2. Germline V lookup: CDR1 MNHEY, CDR2 SMNVEV (reference sequence). Trimming at V came to 3 bases and at J to 6 bases, leaving 5 bases not matched to a gene. CDR3 size: 16 residues. The CDR3 nucleotides read TGTGCCAGCAGTTTTCTCCTAGCGGGAGGGCCCGGGGAGCTGTTTTTT. As protein: CASSFLLAGGPGELFF.

This clone has only a few counts. The rearrangement joins TRBV30 to TRBJ1-1, with D perhaps matching TRBD1 (5 bases). CDR1 GTSNPN and CDR2 SVGIG come from the germline V gene (reference sequence). V dropped 2 bases and J dropped 0 bases, with 10 bases sitting between them. The CDR3 has 14 residues. CDR3 in DNA: TGTGCCTGGAGTCCGGGACGGATGAACACTGAAGCTTTCTTT. Protein: CAWSPGRMNTEAFF. The variable domain in full, with the rest retrieved from reference TRBV30 and TRBJ1-1, is SQTIHQWPATLVQPVGSPLSLECTVEGTSNPNLYWYRQAAGRGLQLLFYSVGIGQISSEVPQNLSASRPQDRQFILSSKKLLLSDSGFYLCAWSPGRMNTEAFFGQGTRLTVV.

The chain combines TRBV29-1 with TRBJ1-2; 11 nucleotides match TRBD1. The length of the CDR3 is 14 residues. In germline, CDR1 is SQVTM, CDR2 ANQGSEA. J gave up 8 bases and V 1 base, and 6 bases lay outside the gene matches. The CDR3 protein is CSVEVGQGARGYTF. CDR3 coding DNA: TGCAGCGTTGAAGTCGGACAGGGGGCGCGGGGCTACACCTTC.

The V gene is TRBV7-9, the J gene TRBJ1-1; D ambiguous. Between the trimmed V and J ends, which lost 7 bases and 10 bases, there was a span of 22 bases. This CDR3 comprises 14 residues. From germline, CDR1 is SEHNR and CDR2 FQNEAQ (reference sequence). CDR3 protein: CASTRVQDIKGAFF. CDR3 sequence (DNA): TGTGCCAGCACCCGCGTCCAGGATATTAAGGGAGCTTTCTTT.

The genes are TRBV5-4 and TRBJ1-1, with TRBD1 as a possible D gene (6 bases). CDR1 SGHNT and CDR2 YYREEE come from the germline V gene (reference sequence). Trimming cost V 2 bases and J 2 bases, with 13 bases left between them. The CDR3 has 15 amino acids. The CDR3 coding sequence is TGTGCCAGCAGCTTAGTCAGGACAGAAAACACTGAAGCTTTCTTT. Its protein product is CASSLVRTENTEAFF. Together with reference TRBV5-4 and TRBJ1-1, the CDR3 gives the full variable domain: ETGVTQSPTHLIKTRGQQVTLRCSSQSGHNTVSWYQQALGQGPQFIFQYYREEENGRGNFPPRFSGLQFPNYSSELNVNALELDDSALYLCASSLVRTENTEAFFGQGTRLTVV.

This clone was observed once. V gene TRBV2 combines with J gene TRBJ1-3, with a possible D match to TRBD1 (5 bases). V was cut by 4 bases and J by 0 bases, with 16 bases left in between. CDR3 size: 17 residues. Germline CDR1 reads SNHLY; CDR2 reads FYNNEI. Here the CDR3 reads CASSAHPFRDSGNTIYF. The CDR3 DNA follows: TGTGCCAGCAGTGCCCATCCGTTCAGGGACTCTGGAAACACCATATATTTT.